This T cell receptor beta chain was obtained from a study of cytomegalovirus exposure and HLA in healthy donors. Germline values: CDR1 SQVTM, CDR2 ANQGSEA. V was shortened by 5 bases and J by 3 bases, with 5 bases between the two germline ends. The CDR3 has 10 residues. This clone is deemed medium-sized. Vbeta (60) and Jbeta (13) primers were used in the PCR. Original data processing: There were about 80 million unique TCR beta chains by a later count, and about 12 million of them were shared. Here immunoSEQ multiplex PCR was the method, and the copy in TCRdb shows in-frame clones only, minus some. V, J and clone size reflect that table, while D and trimming were determined from the DNA. Seen here are about 120,000 clones, approximately 86% observed once, and the top ten hold around 2%.

This receptor was identified in a man aged 35 to 55 in good health and CMV-seronegative. Sequenced material: PBMCs. V usage is TRBV29-1 and J usage is TRBJ2-7, with unresolved D. The CDR3 nucleotides read TGCAGCGTTCTAGACTACGAGCAGTACTTC. It translates to CSVLDYEQYF.